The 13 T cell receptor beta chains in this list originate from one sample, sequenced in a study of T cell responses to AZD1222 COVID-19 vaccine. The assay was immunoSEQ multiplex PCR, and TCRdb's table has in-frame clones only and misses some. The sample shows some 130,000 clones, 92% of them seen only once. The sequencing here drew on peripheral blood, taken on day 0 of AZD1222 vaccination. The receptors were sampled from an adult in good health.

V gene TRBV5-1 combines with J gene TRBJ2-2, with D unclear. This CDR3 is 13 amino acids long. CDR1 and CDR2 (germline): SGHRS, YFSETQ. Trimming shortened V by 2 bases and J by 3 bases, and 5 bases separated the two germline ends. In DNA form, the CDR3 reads TGCGCCAGCAGCTTTAGTGACACCGGGGAGCTGTTTTTT. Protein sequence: CASSFSDTGELFF.

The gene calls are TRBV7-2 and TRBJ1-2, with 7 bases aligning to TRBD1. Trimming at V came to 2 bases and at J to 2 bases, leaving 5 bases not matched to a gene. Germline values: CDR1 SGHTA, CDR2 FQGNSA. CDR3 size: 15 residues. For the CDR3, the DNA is TGTGCCAGCAGCTTATCTCCGGGACAGAACTATGGCTACACCTTC. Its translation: CASSLSPGQNYGYTF.

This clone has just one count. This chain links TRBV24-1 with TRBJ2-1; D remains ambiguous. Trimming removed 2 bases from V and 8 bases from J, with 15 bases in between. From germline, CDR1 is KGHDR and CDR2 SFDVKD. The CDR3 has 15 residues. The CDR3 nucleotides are TGTGCCACCAGTGATTCTCGAGGCAGGATCGATGAGCAGTTCTTC. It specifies CATSDSRGRIDEQFF.

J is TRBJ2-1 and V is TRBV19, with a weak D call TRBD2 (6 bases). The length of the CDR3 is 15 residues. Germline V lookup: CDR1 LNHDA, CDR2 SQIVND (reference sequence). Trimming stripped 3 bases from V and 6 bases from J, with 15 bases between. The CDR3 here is CASSIVGRFSNEQFF. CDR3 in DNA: TGTGCCAGTAGTATCGTCGGGAGATTTTCCAATGAGCAGTTCTTC.

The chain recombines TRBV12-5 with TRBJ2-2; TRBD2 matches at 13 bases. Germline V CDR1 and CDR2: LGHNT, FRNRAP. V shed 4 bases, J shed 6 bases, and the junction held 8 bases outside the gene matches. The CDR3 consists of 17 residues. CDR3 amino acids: CASGWKTSGRRAGELFF. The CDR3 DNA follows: TGTGCTAGTGGTTGGAAGACTAGCGGGAGGCGGGCCGGGGAGCTGTTTTTT.

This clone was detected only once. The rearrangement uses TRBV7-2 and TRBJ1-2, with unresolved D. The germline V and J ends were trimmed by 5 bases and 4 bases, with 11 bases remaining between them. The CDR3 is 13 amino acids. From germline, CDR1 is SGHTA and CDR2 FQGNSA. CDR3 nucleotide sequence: TGTGCCAGCAGCCCCGGACCTCTCTATGGCTACACCTTC. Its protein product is CASSPGPLYGYTF.

DNA of the CDR3: TGTGCCAGCTCACCAAGCGGCAGGGATGAAAAACTGTTTTTT. Protein sequence: CASSPSGRDEKLFF. J is TRBJ1-4 and V is TRBV18, with D possibly matching TRBD1 (5 bases). Germline values: CDR1 KGHSH, CDR2 LQKENI. V was shortened by 2 bases and J by 6 bases, with 10 bases between the two germline ends. CDR3 length: 14 amino acids.

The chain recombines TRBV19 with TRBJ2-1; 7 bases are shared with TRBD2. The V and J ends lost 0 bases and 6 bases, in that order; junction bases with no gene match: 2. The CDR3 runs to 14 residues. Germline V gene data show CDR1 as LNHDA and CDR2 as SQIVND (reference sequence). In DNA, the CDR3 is TGTGCCAGTAGTATAGAACTAGCGAGCAATGAGCAGTTCTTC. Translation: CASSIELASNEQFF.

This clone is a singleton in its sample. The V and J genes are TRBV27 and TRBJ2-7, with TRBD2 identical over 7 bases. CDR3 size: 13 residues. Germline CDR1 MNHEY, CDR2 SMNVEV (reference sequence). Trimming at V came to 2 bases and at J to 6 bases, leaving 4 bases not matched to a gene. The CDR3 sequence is CASSLGGVGEQYF. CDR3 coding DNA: TGTGCCAGCAGTTTAGGGGGGGTGGGCGAGCAGTACTTC.

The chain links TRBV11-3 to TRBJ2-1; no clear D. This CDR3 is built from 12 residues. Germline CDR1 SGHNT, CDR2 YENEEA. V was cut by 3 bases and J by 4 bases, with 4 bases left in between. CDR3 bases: TGTGCCAGCAGCTTTGAATACAATGAGCAGTTCTTC. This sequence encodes CASSFEYNEQFF.

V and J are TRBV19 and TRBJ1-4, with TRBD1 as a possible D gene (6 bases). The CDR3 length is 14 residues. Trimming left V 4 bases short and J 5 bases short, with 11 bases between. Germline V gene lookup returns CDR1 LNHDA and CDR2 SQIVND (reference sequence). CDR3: CASSRGAENEKLFF. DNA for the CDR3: TGTGCCAGTAGTAGGGGGGCGGAAAATGAAAAACTGTTTTTT.

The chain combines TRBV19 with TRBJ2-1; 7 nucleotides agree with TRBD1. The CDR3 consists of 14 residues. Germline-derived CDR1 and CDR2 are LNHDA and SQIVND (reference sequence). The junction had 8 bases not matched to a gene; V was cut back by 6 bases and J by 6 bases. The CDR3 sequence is CASSTQGTVNEQFF. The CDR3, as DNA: TGTGCCAGTAGCACACAGGGGACCGTCAATGAGCAGTTCTTC.

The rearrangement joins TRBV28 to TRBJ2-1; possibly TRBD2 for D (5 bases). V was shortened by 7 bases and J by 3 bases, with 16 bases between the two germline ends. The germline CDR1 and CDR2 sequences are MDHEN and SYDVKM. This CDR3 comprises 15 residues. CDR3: CASTLGRGYYNEQFF. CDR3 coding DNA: TGTGCCAGCACCCTTGGACGCGGGTACTACAATGAGCAGTTCTTC.